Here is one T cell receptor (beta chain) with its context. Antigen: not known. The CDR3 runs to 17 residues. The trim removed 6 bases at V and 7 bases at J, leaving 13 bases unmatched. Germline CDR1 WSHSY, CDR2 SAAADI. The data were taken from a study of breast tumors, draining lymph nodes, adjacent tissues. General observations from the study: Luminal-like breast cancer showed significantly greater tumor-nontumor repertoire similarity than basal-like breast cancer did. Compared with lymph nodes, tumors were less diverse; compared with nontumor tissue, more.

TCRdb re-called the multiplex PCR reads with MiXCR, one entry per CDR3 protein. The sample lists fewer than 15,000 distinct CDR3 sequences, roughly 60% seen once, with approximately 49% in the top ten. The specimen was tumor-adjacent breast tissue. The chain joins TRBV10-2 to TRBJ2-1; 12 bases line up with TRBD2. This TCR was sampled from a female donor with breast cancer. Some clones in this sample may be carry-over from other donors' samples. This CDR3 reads CASRGPSGRASGNEQFF. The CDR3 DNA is TGCGCCAGCAGGGGTCCTAGCGGGAGGGCCTCAGGTAATGAGCAGTTCTTC.